What follows are 3 T cell receptor beta chains derived from one specimen sequenced in a study of T cell responses to AZD1222 COVID-19 vaccine. Assay used: immunoSEQ multiplex PCR; TCRdb lists only in-frame clones, some missing. Here the sample spans under 200,000 clones, roughly 94% being singletons. The material sequenced was peripheral blood, taken on day 0 of AZD1222 vaccination. These receptors were taken from an adult in good health.

The gene calls are TRBV29-1 and TRBJ1-5, with unresolved D. The germline V and J ends were trimmed by 1 base and 3 bases, with 7 bases remaining between them. CDR1 and CDR2 from the germline V gene are SQVTM and ANQGSEA. The CDR3 runs to 13 residues. The CDR3, as DNA: TGCAGCGTTGAAGTGGAGCTCAATCAGCCCCAGCATTTT. Translating gives CSVEVELNQPQHF.

The CDR3: CASGLVHGRGETQYF. As DNA, the CDR3 is TGTGCTAGTGGTTTGGTACACGGGAGGGGTGAGACCCAGTACTTC. This chain uses TRBV12-5 with TRBJ2-5, with 8 bases lining up with TRBD2. CDR3 length: 15 residues. The germline V gene has CDR1 LGHNT and CDR2 FRNRAP. V was pared by 0 bases and J by 5 bases, with 5 bases of the junction left unmatched.

The rearrangement uses TRBV27 and TRBJ2-1; a weak D match, TRBD1 (5 bases). Germline V lookup: CDR1 MNHEY, CDR2 SMNVEV (reference sequence). CDR3 length: 18 residues. V was shortened by 1 base and J by 7 bases, with 23 bases between the two germline ends. CDR3 in amino acids: CASSLLLVRPKRGNEQFF. In DNA form, the CDR3 reads TGTGCCAGCAGTTTATTATTAGTTCGCCCGAAAAGGGGAAATGAGCAGTTCTTC.